This T cell receptor (beta chain) was found in a study of blood T cell repertoires in COVID-19. Overall study: In each case, the material was cDNA or gDNA derived from T cells, B-cell-depleted T cells, or PBMCs.

Using immunoSEQ multiplex PCR, the repertoire was profiled, and TCRdb retains in-frame clones only, with some absent. The sample has around 150,000 clones, 75% to 90% seen once. CDR1 and CDR2 from the germline V gene are LGHDT and YNNKEL (reference sequence). The CDR3 consists of 17 residues. V was pared by 5 bases and J by 1 base, with 8 bases of the junction left unmatched. Cohort placement rested on clinical history that participants reported themselves. This clone was picked up a small number of times. What was sequenced was PBMCs or T cells enriched from blood (not recorded which). The genes are TRBV3-1 (or the pseudogene TRBV3-2) and TRBJ1-2, with 12 bases aligning to TRBD1. The source is a man aged 65-85 years who had been exposed to COVID-19. CDR3 sequence reads: CASSTRDRGRDNYGYTF. Here the CDR3 DNA reads TGTGCCAGCAGCACCCGGGACAGGGGGCGGGATAACTATGGCTACACCTTC.